Sequencing of this T cell receptor beta chain was carried out in a study of human T cells and chemical hapten exposure. V was cut by 0 bases and J by 6 bases, with 8 bases left in between. The CDR3 is made up of 13 amino acids. The germline V gene has CDR1 MGHRA and CDR2 YSYEKL. This clonotype was found a few times. Authors' methods: There were a median of approximately 96,000 TCRs per sample, with a range from about 23,224 to 690,600. TCRdb re-analysed the RACE reads in MiXCR, keeping a single row per CDR3 protein. The V and J calls were not made by the authors but by TCRdb's processing. There are 150,000 to 200,000 distinct CDR3 sequences in the sample; under 35% occur only once, and less than 3.5% lies in the top ten. Sample time point: pre-sensitization, week 0. Regarding treatment: therapeutic diphenylcyclopropenone sensitization with weekly scalp DPC.

The receptor's source is a woman aged 25 to 39 with alopecia areata. Some clones in this sample may be carry-over from other donors' samples. This chain joins TRBV4-1 and TRBJ1-1; D unclear. Sequences were derived from whole blood, sampled in connection with sensitization to the hapten diphenylcyclopropenone (DPC). The CDR3 region has the DNA TGCGCCAGCAGCCAAGATTCTGGGTCTGAAGCTTTCTTT. Protein sequence: CASSQDSGSEAFF.